In this sample, the clone carrying this T cell receptor beta chain turned up a few times. The data were obtained in a study of T cells in Graves' hyperthyroidism and ophthalmopathy. Trimming left V 4 bases short and J 0 bases short, with 16 bases between. This CDR3 has 17 residues. Germline V CDR1 and CDR2: SEHNR, FQNEAQ (reference sequence). Researchers took RNA transcripts and amplified the TCR beta CDR3 regions from them. HTBI primers were employed in a first-round RT-PCR of the TCR CDR3. TCRdb ran MiXCR on the multiplex PCR reads and lists one entry per CDR3 protein. The table includes around 380,000 distinct CDR3 sequences, approximately 15% detected once.

This TCR was recovered from a man aged 30 to 45 with Graves' hyperthyroidism that later progressed to Graves' ophthalmopathy. The gene calls are TRBV7-9 and TRBJ1-3, with TRBD1 as a possible D gene (6 bases). Sequenced sample: blood. CDR3 sequence: CASSSPTGGISGNTIYF. Here the CDR3 DNA reads TGTGCCAGCAGCTCCCCGACAGGTGGGATCTCTGGAAACACCATATATTTT.